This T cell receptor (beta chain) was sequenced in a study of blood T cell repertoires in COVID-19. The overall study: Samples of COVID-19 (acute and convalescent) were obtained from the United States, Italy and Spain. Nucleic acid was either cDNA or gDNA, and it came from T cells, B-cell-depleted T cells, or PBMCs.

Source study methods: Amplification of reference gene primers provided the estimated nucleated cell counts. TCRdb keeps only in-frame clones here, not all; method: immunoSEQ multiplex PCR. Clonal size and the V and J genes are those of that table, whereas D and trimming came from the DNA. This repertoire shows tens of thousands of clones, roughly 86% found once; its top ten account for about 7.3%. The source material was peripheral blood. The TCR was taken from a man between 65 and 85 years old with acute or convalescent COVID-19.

The CDR3 here is CAIEGGNYGYTF. CDR3 DNA sequence: TGTGCCATCGAAGGGGGTAATTATGGCTACACCTTC. The chain recombines TRBV28 with TRBJ1-2; TRBD1 is a possible D gene (6 bases). Trimming took 10 bases from V and 5 from J, leaving 14 bases between them. The germline V gene encodes CDR1 MDHEN and CDR2 SYDVKM. The CDR3 consists of 12 residues.